A selection of T cell receptor beta chains follows, all from one sample in a study of radiation and T cells in renal cell carcinoma. Sequenced by immunoSEQ multiplex PCR; TCRdb stores in-frame clones only, minus some. The data hold 40,000 to 45,000 clones, with roughly 82% observed a single time. The source was blood, collected from a patient whose treatment included radiotherapy and nephrectomy. Receptors originate from an older woman with renal cell carcinoma. Each CDR3 is given with its conserved first and last residue. A D gene is named only where the DNA matches it firmly. Not every row has a clone size; where given, it reads once, few, many or a size class.

abundance	d_gene	v_gene	j_gene	CDR3nt	CDR3aa
-	TRBD2	TRBV5-6	TRBJ2-1	TGTGCCAGCAGCCCGGAGCGGGGGGGCCGCAATGAGCAGTTCTTC	CASSPERGGRNEQFF
-	-	TRBV15	TRBJ2-2	TGTGCCACCAGCAAGACGGACAGCCCCACCGGGGAGCTGTTTTTT	CATSKTDSPTGELFF
once	-	TRBV13	TRBJ2-2	TGTGCCAGCAGCGTGACTTACACCGGGGAGCTGTTTTTT	CASSVTYTGELFF
-	-	TRBV7-9	TRBJ2-1	TGTGCCAGCAGCACCCCGGGGCCAGCCTACAATGAGCAGTTCTTC	CASSTPGPAYNEQFF
-	-	TRBV16	TRBJ1-4	TGTGCCAGCAGCCAAGATCCGGGGGAGTGGAGTGAAAAACTGTTTTTT	CASSQDPGEWSEKLFF
few	-	TRBV10-3	TRBJ1-6	TGTGCCATCAGGGAGGGGACCGATAATTCACCCCTCCACTTT	CAIREGTDNSPLHF
-	TRBD1	TRBV9	TRBJ2-3	TGTGCCAGCAGCGCACCAGGACAGGGCCATAGCACAGATACGCAGTATTTT	CASSAPGQGHSTDTQYF
-	TRBD2	TRBV14	TRBJ2-3	TGTGCCAGCAGCCTGGGACTAGCGGAGCGGCGGAATACGCAGTATTTT	CASSLGLAERRNTQYF
-	-	TRBV19	TRBJ2-7	TGTGCCAGTAGTTCTGGGACCGAGGACTACGAGCAGTACTTC	CASSSGTEDYEQYF
once	-	TRBV4-1	TRBJ2-3	TGCGCCAGCAGCCACCCAGCAGATACGCAGTATTTT	CASSHPADTQYF
-	-	TRBV7-3	TRBJ1-1	TGTGCCAGCAGCCTGGAAATTAACACTGAAGCTTTCTTT	CASSLEINTEAFF
few	TRBD1	TRBV2	TRBJ1-4	TGTGCCAGCAGTGATTGGACTCAGGACAGGGGTGAAAAACTGTTTTTT	CASSDWTQDRGEKLFF
-	-	TRBV7-2	TRBJ1-2	TGTGCCAGCAGCTTTCAACAGTTGAGGGGTGGCTACACCTTC	CASSFQQLRGGYTF
-	TRBD1	TRBV18	TRBJ2-4	TGTGCCAGCTCACCGACAGGGAACAGAAACATTCAGTACTTC	CASSPTGNRNIQYF
-	-	TRBV2	TRBJ1-4	TGTGCCAGCAGTGCGTTAGGGATTAGAACTAATGAAAAACTGTTTTTT	CASSALGIRTNEKLFF
-	-	TRBV5-6	TRBJ1-5	TGTGCCAGCAGCTTCGGCAGGGGTGTTGGCAATCAGCCCCAGCATTTT	CASSFGRGVGNQPQHF
-	TRBD1	TRBV7-2	TRBJ1-4	TGTGCCAGCAGCATGAGGGGACAGGGTGTTGAAAAACTGTTTTTT	CASSMRGQGVEKLFF
-	TRBD1	TRBV19	TRBJ2-1	TGTGCCACCGACCCGACAGGGGGCTTCAATGAGCAGTTCTTC	CATDPTGGFNEQFF
-	TRBD2	TRBV5-4	TRBJ2-1	TGTGCCAGCAGCTCGACTAGCGGGAGCCTTAATGAGCAGTTCTTC	CASSSTSGSLNEQFF
few	-	TRBV6-1	TRBJ2-1	TGTGCCAGCACCGAAGGGGCAGGTACTGATGAGCAGTTCTTC	CASTEGAGTDEQFF
-	-	TRBV6-5	TRBJ1-1	TGTGCCAGCAGCAACCTAGGACTTTCCACTGAAGCTTTCTTT	CASSNLGLSTEAFF
-	TRBD1	TRBV6-1	TRBJ1-1	TGTGCCAGCAGTACAGGGGGCTGGGGGACTGAAGCTTTCTTT	CASSTGGWGTEAFF
-	-	TRBV5-1	TRBJ1-2	TGCGCCAGCAGCTTGGACATTCCTCAACCCTATGGCTACACCTTC	CASSLDIPQPYGYTF
few	-	TRBV5-1	TRBJ1-1	TGCGCCAGCAGCTTGTACAGCTCGAACACTGAAGCTTTCTTT	CASSLYSSNTEAFF
once	-	TRBV19	TRBJ2-2	TGTGCCAGTAGTATCGGTACTACCACCGGGGAGCTGTTTTTT	CASSIGTTTGELFF
-	-	TRBV7-8	TRBJ2-1	TGTGCCAGCAGCTTATCCAGCGCTCGCGGGGATGAGCAGTTCTTC	CASSLSSARGDEQFF
few	TRBD1	TRBV9	TRBJ1-1	TGTGCCAGCACCCGCGGGCAGGGACAGGGATATGGGGCTTTCTTT	CASTRGQGQGYGAFF
-	TRBD1	TRBV2	TRBJ1-2	TGTGCCAGCAGTCGTACAGGGGCCACTAACTATGGCTACACCTTC	CASSRTGATNYGYTF
large	TRBD1	TRBV27	TRBJ2-5	TGTGCCAGCAACCCGACAGGGGGATCCCCAGAGACCCAGTACTTC	CASNPTGGSPETQYF
once	-	TRBV5-1	TRBJ2-7	TGCGCCAGCAGCCCGGGGACATCCATGCCCTACGAGCAGTACTTC	CASSPGTSMPYEQYF
-	-	TRBV5-1	TRBJ2-1	TGCGCCAGCAGCTTGGACGGCGGGGCCTATAGAGAGCAGTTCTTC	CASSLDGGAYREQFF
-	TRBD1	TRBV9	TRBJ2-1	TGTGCCAGCAGCGCGGGACAGGGGGCCTATGAGCAGTTCTTC	CASSAGQGAYEQFF
few	-	TRBV7-2	TRBJ2-6	TGTGCCAGCAGCTTTTTCGGGGCCAACGTCCTGACTTTC	CASSFFGANVLTF
-	-	TRBV10-1	TRBJ2-2	TGCGCCAGCAGTAGGGGCGGGGAGCTGTTTTTT	CASSRGGELFF
-	TRBD2	TRBV5-4	TRBJ2-7	TGTGCCAGCAGCCCCACCCGAGCGGGAGGGCTTGAGCAGTACTTC	CASSPTRAGGLEQYF
-	-	TRBV5-6	TRBJ1-2	TGTGCCAGCAGCTTGGGGCAGGGCTTTGGCTACACCTTC	CASSLGQGFGYTF
few	-	TRBV30	TRBJ2-7	TGTGCCTGGAGTTACACTAGGCTTACCTCCTACGAGCAGTACTTC	CAWSYTRLTSYEQYF
-	-	TRBV19	TRBJ1-3	TGTGCCAGTAGTATGGACAGACAAAATGGAAACACCATATATTTT	CASSMDRQNGNTIYF
-	TRBD2	TRBV11-2	TRBJ2-1	TGTGCCAGCAGCGCACTAGCGGGAGGCTACAATGAGCAGTTCTTC	CASSALAGGYNEQFF
-	-	TRBV10-3	TRBJ2-7	TGTGCCATCAGTGAGAACGTCAGGGTTCTCAACGAGCAGTACTTC	CAISENVRVLNEQYF
once	-	TRBV20-1	TRBJ2-7	TGCAGTGCACCTCAGGGAGCCGAGCAGTACTTC	CSAPQGAEQYF
-	-	TRBV11-3	TRBJ2-2	TGTGCCAGCAGCTTAGACTCCGGGGAGCTGTTTTTT	CASSLDSGELFF
once	TRBD1	TRBV18	TRBJ2-5	TGTGCCAGCTCACGGACAGGTTCGGGGGAGACCCAGTACTTC	CASSRTGSGETQYF
-	TRBD1	TRBV7-8	TRBJ1-6	TGTGCCAGCAGCTCCCGACAGGGGGCACGTGAAAATTCACCCCTCCACTTT	CASSSRQGARENSPLHF
-	-	TRBV19	TRBJ1-3	TGTGCCAGTAGCCTTTATGGGGGTTCTGGAAACACCATATATTTT	CASSLYGGSGNTIYF